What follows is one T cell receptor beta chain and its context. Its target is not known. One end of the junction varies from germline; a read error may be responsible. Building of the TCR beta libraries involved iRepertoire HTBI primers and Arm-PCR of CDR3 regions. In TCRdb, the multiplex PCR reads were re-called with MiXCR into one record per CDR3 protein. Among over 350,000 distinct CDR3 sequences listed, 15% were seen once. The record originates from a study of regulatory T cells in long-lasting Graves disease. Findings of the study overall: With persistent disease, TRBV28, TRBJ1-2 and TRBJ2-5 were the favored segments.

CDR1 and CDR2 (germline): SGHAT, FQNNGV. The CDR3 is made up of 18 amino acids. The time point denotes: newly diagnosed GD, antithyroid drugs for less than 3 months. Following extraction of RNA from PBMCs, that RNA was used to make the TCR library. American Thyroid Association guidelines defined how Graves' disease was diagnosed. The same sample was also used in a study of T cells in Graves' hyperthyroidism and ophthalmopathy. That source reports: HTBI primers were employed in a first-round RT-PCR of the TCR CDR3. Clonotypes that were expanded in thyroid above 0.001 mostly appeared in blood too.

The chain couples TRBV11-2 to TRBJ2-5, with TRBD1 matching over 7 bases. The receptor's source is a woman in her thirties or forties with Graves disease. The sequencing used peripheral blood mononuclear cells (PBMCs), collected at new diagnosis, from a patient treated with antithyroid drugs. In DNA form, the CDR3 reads TGCGCCAGCAGCCAACCAGATCGAGAGACAGGGCAGGTAGAGACCCAGTACTTC. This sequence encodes CASSQPDRETGQVETQYF.